This T cell receptor beta chain was obtained from a study of shared clonotypes between healthy human individuals. Original analysis: ImmunoSEQ junction-only sequences lacked quality scores, so their filtering differed. Produced via immunoSEQ multiplex PCR; TCRdb's table is partial and in-frame only. That table furnishes V, J and clone size, whereas the DNA furnished D and trimming. The profile shows roughly 2.1 million clones, 85% to 95% of them singletons. Terminally differentiated effector memory CD45RA+ cells were excluded by CCR7 positive selection of CD45RO-negative cells. The germline CDR1 and CDR2 sequences are KGHSH and LQKENI. V dropped 7 bases and J dropped 1; count of bases not matched to a gene: 2. CDR3 length: 13 residues.

The sequence was collected from a man between 18 and 29 years old in good health. Some clones in this sample may be carry-over from other donors' samples. Sequencing was done on a sample of naive CD8+ T cells from PBMCs. The chain recombines TRBV18 with TRBJ2-5; 8 bases are a match to TRBD2. The CDR3 DNA follows: TGTGCCAGCTTGGGACTAGTCCAAGAGACCCAGTACTTC. Translated: CASLGLVQETQYF.